The next 24 T cell receptor beta chains were all read from a single sample in a study of shared clonotypes between healthy human individuals. Repertoires were generated with immunoSEQ multiplex PCR, while TCRdb's copy carries only in-frame clones and drops some. The sample lists millions of clones, 85% to 95% occurring once. Positively selected for CCR7, the CD45RO-negative cells used as naive CD8 cells excluded terminally differentiated effector memory CD45RA+ cells. The sequencing sample was made of naive CD8+ T cells sorted from blood. These receptors were collected from a man aged 18 to 35 in good health.

In the case of this clone: Different DNA sequences within this sample yield the same CDR3. The chain joins TRBV29-1 to TRBJ2-5; D may be TRBD1 or TRBD2 (5 bases each). The V gene lost 1 base and the J gene lost 5 bases, with 11 bases spanning the gap. The CDR3 runs to 13 residues. The germline CDR1 and CDR2 sequences are SQVTM and ANQGSEA. The CDR3 spells CSVEGGAGETQYF. The CDR3 DNA sequence: TGCAGCGTTGAAGGGGGCGCGGGTGAGACCCAGTACTTC. Together with reference TRBV29-1 and TRBJ2-5, the CDR3 gives the full variable domain: SAVISQKPSRDICQRGTSLTIQCQVDSQVTMMFWYRQQPGQSLTLIATANQGSEATYESGFVIDKFPISRPNLTFSTLTVSNMSPEDSSIYLCSVEGGAGETQYFGPGTRLLVL.

This clone was detected only a few times. This sequence joins TRBV7-9 and TRBJ1-6, with a possible D match to TRBD1 (6 bases). Trimming shortened V by 5 bases and J by 7 bases, and 18 bases separated the two germline ends. The CDR3 has 16 residues. The germline gives CDR1 SEHNR, CDR2 FQNEAQ (reference sequence). CDR3 region: CASSHADGQLNSPLHF. CDR3 DNA sequence: TGTGCCAGCAGCCATGCTGACGGACAGCTAAATTCACCCCTCCACTTT.

The rearrangement uses TRBV19 and TRBJ2-7, with 10 bases lining up with TRBD1. Trimming removed 4 bases from V and 8 bases from J; junction bases left unmatched: 8. CDR3 length equals 14 residues. CDR1 LNHDA and CDR2 SQIVND come from the germline V gene (reference sequence). CDR3 amino acids: CASSTGQGLEKQYF. The CDR3 DNA reads as TGTGCCAGTAGTACGGGACAGGGGTTAGAGAAGCAGTACTTC.

The chain has TRBV5-5 and TRBJ2-1; D is unresolved. The CDR3 length is 14 residues. The germline gives CDR1 SGHKS, CDR2 YYEKEE (reference sequence). V was cut by 1 base and J by 5 bases, with 10 bases left in between. The CDR3 here is CASSLPVNDNEQFF. The CDR3 nucleotides are TGTGCCAGCAGCTTGCCAGTCAATGACAATGAGCAGTTCTTC.

V usage is TRBV28 and J usage is TRBJ1-5, with unresolved D. The CDR3 has 15 amino acids. Trimming took off 1 base at V and 5 bases at J, with 12 bases between the two ends. Germline V gene lookup returns CDR1 MDHEN and CDR2 SYDVKM. The CDR3 region is CASSLFGQSDQPQHF. CDR3 DNA: TGTGCCAGCAGTTTATTTGGGCAGTCCGATCAGCCCCAGCATTTT.

This chain links TRBV19 with TRBJ2-7, with 7 bases matching TRBD2. V lost 6 bases and J lost 5; bases outside the gene matches: 16. This CDR3 contains 16 residues. Germline values: CDR1 LNHDA, CDR2 SQIVND (reference sequence). In DNA, the CDR3 is TGTGCCAGTAGCCCCACGGGCGGCGGGAGTCCCAACGAGCAGTACTTC. It translates to CASSPTGGGSPNEQYF. The complete variable domain, with remaining parts taken from reference TRBV19 and TRBJ2-7, reads DGGITQSPKYLFRKEGQNVTLSCEQNLNHDAMYWYRQDPGQGLRLIYYSQIVNDFQKGDIAEGYSVSREKKESFPLTVTSAQKNPTAFYLCASSPTGGGSPNEQYFGPGTRLTVT.

The chain uses TRBV5-8 and TRBJ2-3; D may match TRBD1 or TRBD2 (6 bases each). This CDR3 spans 14 amino acids. The V and J ends lost 0 bases and 4 bases respectively, with 9 bases between them. CDR1 SGHTS and CDR2 YDEGEE come from the germline V gene. The CDR3 sequence: CASSLVGGPDTQYF. The CDR3 DNA reads TGTGCCAGCAGCTTGGTGGGGGGCCCAGATACGCAGTATTTT. Filled out from reference TRBV5-8 and TRBJ2-3, the complete variable domain reads EAGVTQSPTHLIKTRGQQATLRCSPISGHTSVYWYQQALGLGLQFLLWYDEGEERNRGNFPPRFSGRQFPNYSSELNVNALELEDSALYLCASSLVGGPDTQYFGPGTRLTVL.

V gene TRBV9 combines with J gene TRBJ2-7; TRBD2 matches 11 bases. This CDR3 comprises 16 residues. J lost 1 base, V lost 3 bases, and 6 bases had no gene match. CDR1 and CDR2 from the germline V gene are SGDLS and YYNGEE. The CDR3 DNA reads as TGTGCCAGCAGCGAGGAAGGGACTAGCGGTTCCTACGAGCAGTACTTC. Encoded protein: CASSEEGTSGSYEQYF.

This sequence joins TRBV15 and TRBJ2-7, with 7 bases that match TRBD1. With 4 bases clipped from V and 1 base from J, the junction kept 4 bases outside the gene matches. Germline values: CDR1 LNHNV, CDR2 YYDKDF (reference sequence). This CDR3 region has 14 residues. The DNA for the CDR3 is TGTGCCACCAGCACGACAGGGCTTTCCTACGAGCAGTACTTC. Amino acids: CATSTTGLSYEQYF.

This clone was observed once. V is TRBV6-5 and J is TRBJ2-7; 9 bases align to TRBD2. The ends lost 2 bases at V and 7 bases at J; junction bases unmatched: 12. This CDR3 spans 16 amino acids. Germline V gene sequence: CDR1 MNHEY, CDR2 SVGAGI. CDR3 DNA: TGTGCCAGCAGTTACGTCTTGCGCGGGAGGGCCTCTGAGCAGTACTTC. Translating it yields CASSYVLRGRASEQYF.

The chain recombines TRBV9 with TRBJ2-1, with 10 bases aligning to TRBD2. There are 17 residues in the CDR3. Looked up from germline, CDR1 is SGDLS and CDR2 is YYNGEE. V shed 0 bases and J 6 bases; nucleotides not matched to a gene: 9. CDR3 bases: TGTGCCAGCAGCGTAGGCGGGGCTAGCGGGAGCATCAATGAGCAGTTCTTC. This sequence encodes CASSVGGASGSINEQFF.

With respect to this clone: Other DNA sequences of this sample code for an identical CDR3. This sequence joins TRBV6-5 and TRBJ1-2; D uncertain. This CDR3 is built from 13 residues. V lost 2 bases and J 0 bases, leaving 4 bases between the germline ends. Germline CDR1 reads MNHEY; CDR2 reads SVGAGI. The CDR3 nucleotides read TGTGCCAGCAGTTACAGTCCTAACTATGGCTACACCTTC. This encodes CASSYSPNYGYTF.

As regards this clone: Other DNA sequences of this sample code for an identical CDR3. J is TRBJ2-7 and V is TRBV5-4; the D is unclear. Germline assignment: CDR1 SGHNT and CDR2 YYREEE (reference sequence). CDR3 length: 13 residues. Trimming shortened V by 4 bases and J by 1 base, and 9 bases separated the two germline ends. In DNA form, the CDR3 reads TGTGCCAGCAGCCCGGGTCCTTCCTACGAGCAGTACTTC. As protein: CASSPGPSYEQYF. The full variable domain, in which reference TRBV5-4 and TRBJ2-7 provide the parts outside the CDR3, is ETGVTQSPTHLIKTRGQQVTLRCSSQSGHNTVSWYQQALGQGPQFIFQYYREEENGRGNFPPRFSGLQFPNYSSELNVNALELDDSALYLCASSPGPSYEQYFGPGTRLTVT.

The rearrangement uses TRBV7-6 and TRBJ2-7; D is undetermined. This CDR3 is 13 amino acids long. V was pared by 2 bases and J by 3 bases, with 8 bases between. CDR1 is SGHVS, CDR2 FNYEAQ, per germline. As DNA, the CDR3 is TGTGCCAGCAGCTTATATCCCAGCTACGAGCAGTACTTC. Translation: CASSLYPSYEQYF.

This chain connects TRBV5-1 to TRBJ2-3; D possibly matches TRBD1 or TRBD2 (6 bases each). The V end lost 2 bases, the J end lost 4 bases, and 14 bases lay between the germline ends. This CDR3 contains 15 residues. Germline lookup yields CDR1 SGHRS and CDR2 YFSETQ. CDR3 loop: CASSFEGGLPDTQYF. The CDR3 DNA reads as TGCGCCAGCAGCTTTGAGGGGGGCCTGCCAGATACGCAGTATTTT.

The chain carries TRBV27 and TRBJ1-3; TRBD1 matches at 9 bases. In germline, CDR1 is MNHEY, CDR2 SMNVEV (reference sequence). The CDR3 sequence is 17 residues long. The V segment lost 6 bases and the J segment 0 bases; nucleotides outside the gene matches: 9. CDR3 amino acids: CASSLTGGESSGNTIYF. The CDR3 coding sequence is TGTGCCAGCAGCCTGACAGGGGGTGAGAGCTCTGGAAACACCATATATTTT.

CDR3 loop: CASTEGGGQREKLFF. DNA of the CDR3: TGTGCCAGCACCGAAGGGGGGGGGCAACGTGAAAAACTGTTTTTT. The chain has TRBV6-1 and TRBJ1-4; the D gene is possibly TRBD1 (6 bases). Germline CDR1 reads MNHNS; CDR2 reads SASEGT. The V end was cut by 7 bases, the J end by 7 bases, with 19 bases between. This CDR3 has 15 residues.

The chain employs TRBV27 and TRBJ2-5; 13 bases are a match to TRBD2. This CDR3 is built from 17 residues. Germline V CDR1 and CDR2: MNHEY, SMNVEV (reference sequence). Trimming took 5 bases from V and 4 from J; bases not matched to a gene: 10. The CDR3 is CASSPILAGGPGETQYF. The CDR3 DNA reads TGTGCCAGCAGTCCTATACTAGCGGGGGGGCCGGGAGAGACCCAGTACTTC.

About this clone: This specimen includes other DNA sequences encoding the same CDR3. The chain links TRBV5-6 to TRBJ2-7; D is uncertain. Germline V gives CDR1 SGHDT, CDR2 YYEEEE. The germline V and J ends were trimmed by 0 bases and 2 bases, with 6 bases remaining between them. CDR3 length equals 13 residues. In DNA form, the CDR3 reads TGTGCCAGCAGCTTGGGGTCCACCTACGAGCAGTACTTC. Protein: CASSLGSTYEQYF.

The V and J genes are TRBV5-4 and TRBJ2-7, with no clear D. The CDR3 has 13 residues. CDR1 and CDR2 from the germline V gene are SGHNT and YYREEE (reference sequence). V was clipped by 0 bases and J by 3 bases, with 7 bases between them. The CDR3: CASSLANSYEQYF. The DNA of the CDR3 is TGTGCCAGCAGCTTGGCCAACAGCTACGAGCAGTACTTC. Full variable domain (rest looked up from reference TRBV5-4 and TRBJ2-7): ETGVTQSPTHLIKTRGQQVTLRCSSQSGHNTVSWYQQALGQGPQFIFQYYREEENGRGNFPPRFSGLQFPNYSSELNVNALELDDSALYLCASSLANSYEQYFGPGTRLTVT.

The chain combines TRBV19 with TRBJ1-2; 10 nucleotides line up with TRBD1. The length of the CDR3 is 14 residues. From germline, CDR1 is LNHDA and CDR2 SQIVND (reference sequence). J was trimmed by 7 bases and V by 3 bases; bases with no gene match: 5. The CDR3 here is CASSIWDRGGGYTF. The CDR3 nucleotides read TGTGCCAGTAGTATTTGGGACAGGGGTGGTGGCTACACCTTC.

The chain links TRBV19 to TRBJ1-2; D is possibly TRBD1 (5 bases). V was shortened by 3 bases and J by 2 bases, with 19 bases between the two germline ends. The CDR3 consists of 17 residues. CDR1 is LNHDA and CDR2 is SQIVND in the germline V gene (reference sequence). The CDR3 DNA reads as TGTGCCAGTAGTATTGGATTCAATTGGGGCATCAACTATGGCTACACCTTC. This gives the protein CASSIGFNWGINYGYTF.

The chain uses TRBV5-1 and TRBJ2-1; 9 positions agree with TRBD2. Per the germline V gene, CDR1 is SGHRS and CDR2 is YFSETQ. Trimming cost V 8 bases and J 5 bases; bases outside gene matches: 5. The CDR3 sequence is 13 residues long. The CDR3 sequence is CASTGLADNEQFF. In DNA, the CDR3 is TGCGCCAGTACGGGACTAGCCGACAATGAGCAGTTCTTC. The full variable domain, in which reference TRBV5-1 and TRBJ2-1 provide the parts outside the CDR3, is KAGVTQTPRYLIKTRGQQVTLSCSPISGHRSVSWYQQTPGQGLQFLFEYFSETQRNKGNFPGRFSGRQFSNSRSEMNVSTLELGDSALYLCASTGLADNEQFFGPGTRLTVL.

The chain uses TRBV4-2 and TRBJ2-7; 9 bases are a match to TRBD1. The CDR3 loop spans 18 amino acids. V shed 0 bases, J shed 7 bases, and the junction held 16 bases outside the gene matches. CDR1 and CDR2 (germline): LGHNA, YNFKEQ. The CDR3 DNA follows: TGTGCCAGCAGCCAAGACCTTCTTGGCGGGGACAGGGACGTGGAGCAGTACTTC. The encoded protein is CASSQDLLGGDRDVEQYF.